A single sample is the source of the 4 T cell receptor beta chains below, sequenced in a study of shared clonotypes between healthy human individuals. TCRdb keeps only in-frame clones here, not all; method: immunoSEQ multiplex PCR. Of around 1.1 million clones listed, about four fifths are singletons. Source material: memory CD4+ T cells from PBMCs. As to subset: CD45RA-negative fraction. Receptor source: a man aged 18 to 29 in good health. Some clones in this sample may be carry-over from other donors' samples.

V and J are TRBV30 and TRBJ1-2; D is perhaps TRBD1 (5 bases). The CDR3 sequence is 13 residues long. Germline V lookup: CDR1 GTSNPN, CDR2 SVGIG (reference sequence). The germline V and J ends were trimmed by 4 bases and 11 bases, with 20 bases remaining between them. CDR3 amino acids: CAWTDGPSGGYTF. CDR3 coding DNA: TGTGCCTGGACTGACGGCCCTAGTGGGGGTTACACCTTC.

This chain connects TRBV9 to TRBJ1-2, with D uncertain. V gave up 0 bases and J gave up 7 bases, with 22 bases separating them. This CDR3 region has 17 residues. Germline values: CDR1 SGDLS, CDR2 YYNGEE. The DNA for the CDR3 is TGTGCCAGCAGCGTAGTACCAGCACATGCGACCTCGGGTGGCTACACCTTC. The encoded protein is CASSVVPAHATSGGYTF.

J is TRBJ2-7 and V is TRBV7-2; D is possibly TRBD1 (6 bases). Trimming removed 3 bases from V and 2 bases from J, with 8 bases in between. The CDR3 spans 13 residues. Germline CDR1 is SGHTA and CDR2 is FQGNSA. CDR3: CASSFRTAYEQYF. The CDR3 DNA follows: TGTGCCAGCAGCTTCCGGACAGCCTACGAGCAGTACTTC.

This clone was seen a few times. V gene TRBV28 combines with J gene TRBJ2-5; 7 bases fit TRBD2. CDR1 is MDHEN and CDR2 is SYDVKM in the germline V gene. This CDR3 has 17 residues. With 3 bases clipped from V and 1 base from J, the junction kept 11 bases outside the gene matches. CDR3 sequence reads: CASSFGLGGSTQETQYF. The DNA for the CDR3 is TGTGCCAGCAGTTTTGGGCTTGGCGGGAGCACCCAAGAGACCCAGTACTTC.